This TCR beta chain was sequenced in a study of metastatic and nonmetastatic thyroid tumors (dated by TCRdb to about 2020). Describing the broader study: The researchers compared repertoires between peripheral blood samples and tumor or nodule tissue samples from patients with malignant or benign thyroid disease. Here is what the overall study found, with its caveats: TCR beta diversity was reported as significantly higher in malignant tumors than in benign nodules, in both blood and tumor samples.

Libraries were built with PCR. The instrument was an Illumina HiSeq 4000. High-throughput sequencing was used to profile the TCR beta-chain CDR3 region of each patient. As for the authors' bioinformatics: Drawing on CDR3 differences between clinicopathological groups, the researchers built a classifier meant to tell apart patients with distant-metastatic papillary thyroid cancer. Repertoire diversity was assessed with the Shannon index, and tumor-blood repertoire similarity with the Morisita-Horn index. TCRdb passed the public sequencing reads through fastp at Q25 and MiXCR, retaining productive beta sequences. The V and J calls and clone size come from TCRdb's table, not from the authors' own analysis. The sample has 30,000 to 35,000 clones on record, about 21% of them singletons. The top ten constitute 3% of the sample. Before undergoing thyroid surgery, none of the patients had been given any kind of treatment. Using T-cell receptor beta sequencing, the researchers looked back retrospectively at clinical samples from patients, gathered between about 2012 and 2018.

Spanning cysteine to phenylalanine, the CDR3 consists of 14 amino acids. This entry keeps only the CDR3 DNA: 42 bases, framed from base 1. CDR1 and CDR2 are read off the germline V gene as MDHEN and SYDVKM. The V and J ends are trimmed by 3 bases and 6 bases, leaving 15 bases between them. A remark on this clone: Its antigen is still unknown. Qualities for individual bases were not recorded, and no much larger clone is one base off.

Sequenced input: tumor tissue. The clonotype was recovered from a male donor with papillary thyroid cancer or a benign thyroid nodule (not recorded which). Some clones in this sample may be carry-over from other donors' samples. The V and J segments used are TRBV28 and TRBJ2-7; TRBD1 is possibly the D segment (6 matching bases). The bases are TGTGCCAGCAGTTTTGGACAGTTAGTTGCCGAGCAGTACTTC. It translates as CASSFGQLVAEQYF.